This TCR beta chain was retrieved from a study of blood T cells in healthy people across ages. Study results and limitations: Researchers deemed the diversity estimates from one million T cells underestimates.

A second PCR, run for roughly 7 to 12 cycles, used a sample-barcoded 5' primer plus a J-beta primer mix. Each cDNA molecule was tagged by a template-switch adaptor that had 12 random nucleotides. MiXCR, run by TCRdb on the 5' RACE reads, gives a single entry per CDR3 protein. The table shows roughly 2 million distinct CDR3 sequences, with roughly 52% occurring only once. Per germline, CDR1 SQVTM and CDR2 ANQGSEA. Between the trimmed V and J ends, which lost 1 base and 10 bases, there was a span of 14 bases. The CDR3 length is 13 residues. This clonotype occurred a few times. Its target is unknown. This chain joins TRBV29-1 and TRBJ2-4; D is ambiguous. This receptor was identified in a woman aged 40 to 50 in good health. Sequenced sample: blood. CDR3 residues: CSVEGAPLGIQYF. CDR3 nucleotides: TGCAGCGTTGAAGGGGCCCCCCTTGGGATTCAGTACTTC.